The present entry profiles one TCR beta chain with its context. Its antigen remains unidentified. No much larger clone is present one base from it, and per-base qualities are unavailable. This specimen comes from a study of blood T cell repertoires in COVID-19 (dated by TCRdb to 2020 to 2022). About the investigation overall: Samples covering the acute and convalescent phases of COVID-19 were provided by collaborators in the United States, Italy and Spain. The prospective study material was composed of cDNA or gDNA derived from T cells, B-cell-depleted T cells, or PBMCs. Deeply sampled blood TCRbeta repertoires from subjects exposed to, actively infected with, or recovered from COVID-19 were included in the dataset. The repertoires were made available in a free public database intended to serve as a resource for research on the immune response to SARS-CoV-2. The samples were drawn from the first 160 participants of the ongoing ImmuneRACE study and from under 1,500 subjects provided by 6 global collaborators. Sample metadata almost always included a de-identified subject ID, COVID-19 status, age in years and sex. HLA class I and class II types, where available, came from metadata supplied by the sample provider rather than from assay-based typing. The research as a whole found: Clinical and demographic metadata were provided uncurated, with the amount varying by source and participant.

The immunoSEQ Assay, a bias-controlled multiplex PCR, was used to amplify TCRbeta CDR3 regions from genomic DNA. The paper's processing steps were these. Nucleated cell counts per sample were estimated from amplification of reference gene primers within the assay. Sequence reads were collapsed and filtered to measure the absolute abundance of every unique TCRbeta CDR3 rearrangement. For each sample, productive Simpson clonality was calculated by taking the square root of Simpson's diversity index across productive rearrangements. TCRdb obtained this table from immuneACCESS and retained in-frame rearrangements with V and J assigned. These tables miss some clones; where compared with another copy, unresolved V genes account for less than half of the shortfall, and the remainder is unexplained. V and J calls and clone size are those listed in that table; D and trimming were worked out from the DNA. The table for this sample lists around 190,000 clones; roughly 84% of them were counted only once. In total, the top ten clones hold approximately 1.4% of the sample.

For CDR1 and CDR2, the germline V gene lists SGHRS and YFSETQ. V and J lose 2 bases and 8 bases, and a span of 13 bases separates them. From the cysteine up to the phenylalanine, the CDR3 has a length of 14 residues. The DNA shown is the 42-base CDR3, in frame from base 1. Each collaborating institution followed its own protocols to collect whole blood in K2EDTA tubes. For TCRbeta analysis, collaborator samples were shipped as frozen whole blood, as isolated PBMCs, or as DNA extracted from either sample type. The clonotype originates from a human donor in a cohort sampled during active COVID-19. The sequenced sample was peripheral blood. The rearrangement joined TRBV5-1 to TRBJ1-4; too little of a D gene remains to name it. The DNA sequence reads TGCGCCAGCAGCTTCGATACGGTTTCGGAAAAACTGTTTTTT. Protein translation: CASSFDTVSEKLFF.